The source of this TCR beta chain is a study of blood T cell repertoires in COVID-19. On the study more broadly: Sites across the United States, Italy and Spain contributed samples from acute and convalescent COVID-19. From T cells, B-cell-depleted T cells, or PBMCs came the material, which was cDNA or gDNA.

Trimming left V 1 base short and J 5 bases short, with 14 bases between. The germline V gene has CDR1 SGHAT and CDR2 FQNNGV. The CDR3 has 15 amino acids. Study processing details: It was from reference gene primer amplification that nucleated cell counts were estimated. The repertoire was sequenced with immunoSEQ multiplex PCR; TCRdb's copy has only in-frame clones and lacks some. Clonal size and the V and J genes are those of that table, whereas D and trimming came from the DNA. The sample includes around 300,000 clones, around 90% of them seen just once. The sample comprised peripheral blood. The sequence came from a man aged 45-65 years with acute or convalescent COVID-19. The chain has TRBV11-2 and TRBJ2-5; D might be TRBD1 (5 bases). This CDR3 reads CASSLGAGSLETQYF. The CDR3 DNA reads as TGTGCCAGCAGCTTAGGTGCAGGGTCGCTGGAGACCCAGTACTTC.